These 29 T cell receptor beta chains were sequenced from one sample in a study of early stage breast cancer tumors. Some clones are missing from TCRdb's copy, which holds only in-frame ones; the method was immunoSEQ multiplex PCR. The data show tens of thousands of clones, about 70% seen once. The material sequenced was blood. These receptors were taken from a person in their fifties with breast cancer.

J is TRBJ2-3 and V is TRBV9; D unresolved. The CDR3 has 13 amino acids. CDR1 SGDLS and CDR2 YYNGEE come from the germline V gene. V gave up 3 bases and J gave up 0 bases, with 5 bases separating them. The CDR3 spells CASSAFSTDTQYF. Here the CDR3 DNA reads TGTGCCAGCAGCGCTTTTAGCACAGATACGCAGTATTTT.

The chain has TRBV21-1 and TRBJ1-2; the table gives TRBD1 as D, unverified against the DNA. TRBV21-1 is given as a pseudogene. This CDR3 spans 17 amino acids. CDR3 loop: CASSARWGTGVNYGYTF. Written as DNA, the CDR3 is TGTGCCAGCAGCGCCCGTTGGGGGACAGGGGTGAACTATGGCTACACCTTC.

J is TRBJ2-7 and V is TRBV6-1; 7 bases align to TRBD2. Trimming at V came to 6 bases and at J to 1 base, leaving 6 bases not matched to a gene. The CDR3 runs 14 residues. CDR1 is MNHNS and CDR2 is SASEGT in the germline V gene. CDR3 residues: CASSGGSGSYEQYF. The CDR3 nucleotides are TGTGCCAGCAGCGGCGGGAGTGGATCCTACGAGCAGTACTTC.

This chain uses TRBV6-5 with TRBJ2-1, with D perhaps TRBD1 (8 bases). The length of the CDR3 is 12 residues. Trimming cost V 8 bases and J 9 bases, with 14 bases left between them. Germline-derived CDR1 and CDR2 are MNHEY and SVGAGI. The CDR3 loop reads CASRNRGGEQFF. CDR3 DNA: TGTGCCAGCCGTAACAGGGGGGGTGAGCAGTTCTTC.

V gene TRBV5-1 combines with J gene TRBJ1-2; 8 bases match TRBD1. The CDR3 length is 15 residues. Germline V lookup: CDR1 SGHRS, CDR2 YFSETQ. V shed 2 bases, J shed 6 bases, and the junction held 9 bases outside the gene matches. The CDR3 is CASSFEGTGSNGYTF. The DNA of the CDR3 is TGCGCCAGCAGCTTCGAAGGGACAGGAAGTAATGGCTACACCTTC.

The CDR3 sequence is CASRPAGGYNEQFF. The CDR3 DNA reads TGTGCCAGCAGGCCAGCGGGAGGTTACAATGAGCAGTTCTTC. The gene calls are TRBV6-6 and TRBJ2-1; TRBD2 agrees at 9 bases. The V gene end was trimmed by 6 bases and the J gene end by 4 bases; junction bases not matched to a gene: 4. The CDR3 is 14 amino acids. Germline V gene lookup returns CDR1 MNHNY and CDR2 SVGAGI (reference sequence).

The rearrangement joins TRBV27 to TRBJ1-6; D possibly corresponds to TRBD1 (5 bases). Trimming left V 0 bases short and J 2 bases short, with 11 bases between. The CDR3 is 17 residues long. Germline CDR1 and CDR2: MNHEY and SMNVEV (reference sequence). CDR3 nucleotide sequence: TGTGCCAGCAGTTTATCGGGGGGGTATACCTATAATTCACCCCTCCACTTT. Protein: CASSLSGGYTYNSPLHF.

The rearrangement joins TRBV10-3 to TRBJ2-2, with 8 bases matching TRBD2. The CDR3 is 16 residues long. After removal of 5 bases from V and 6 bases from J, the junction contained 11 bases not matched to a gene. Germline V gene data show CDR1 as ENHRY and CDR2 as SYGVKD. Here the CDR3 DNA reads TGTGCCATCAGTAAAGCGGGAGAAGGGTCCGCCGGGGAGCTGTTTTTT. Its translation: CAISKAGEGSAGELFF.

This clone is a singleton in its sample. CDR3 DNA: TGCGCCAGCAATGTTGCAGGGGGCAGCGAGCAGTACTTC. It encodes CASNVAGGSEQYF. This chain connects TRBV10-2 to TRBJ2-7; 8 bases agree with TRBD1. The CDR3 has 13 residues. Per the germline V gene, CDR1 is WSHSY and CDR2 is SAAADI. After removal of 7 bases from V and 6 bases from J, the junction contained 8 bases not matched to a gene.

The V gene is TRBV4-2, the J gene TRBJ2-1; tentatively, D is TRBD2 (5 bases). Trimming cost V 4 bases and J 5 bases, with 24 bases left between them. This CDR3 spans 18 amino acids. Germline CDR1 is LGHNA and CDR2 is YNFKEQ. The CDR3 region has the DNA TGTGCCAGCAGCCCTTGGCAGCTCGGGGTAGCCAGTAACAATGAGCAGTTCTTC. Amino acid sequence: CASSPWQLGVASNNEQFF.

The rearrangement links TRBV11-2 to TRBJ2-2; the match to TRBD2 covers 10 bases. Per the germline V gene, CDR1 is SGHAT and CDR2 is FQNNGV. The J segment lost 5 bases and the V segment lost 2 bases, leaving 2 bases of the junction unmatched. This CDR3 spans 15 amino acids. CDR3 residues: CASSLIAGGTGELFF. For the CDR3, the DNA is TGTGCCAGCAGCTTAATAGCGGGAGGAACCGGGGAGCTGTTTTTT. The whole variable domain, filled in from reference TRBV11-2 and TRBJ2-2, reads EAGVAQSPRYKIIEKRQSVAFWCNPISGHATLYWYQQILGQGPKLLIQFQNNGVVDDSQLPKDRFSAERLKGVDSTLKIQPAKLEDSAVYLCASSLIAGGTGELFFGEGSRLTVL.

This clone was counted ten times or more. V and J are TRBV18 and TRBJ2-7; D gene ambiguous. Between the trimmed V and J ends, which lost 5 bases and 2 bases, there was a span of 10 bases. CDR1 KGHSH and CDR2 LQKENI come from the germline V gene. This CDR3 comprises 13 residues. CDR3 in DNA: TGTGCCAGCTCAGCCGGACCGACCTACGAGCAGTACTTC. It yields the protein CASSAGPTYEQYF.

CDR3 sequence reads: CASSPTRARGNRLETQYF. The DNA of the CDR3 is TGTGCCAGCAGCCCGACTAGGGCGAGGGGAAATAGACTAGAGACCCAGTACTTC. This chain uses TRBV7-3 with TRBJ2-5; a possible D gene is TRBD2 (6 bases). Trimming left V 5 bases short and J 4 bases short, with 26 bases between. This CDR3 contains 18 residues. The germline gives CDR1 SGHTA, CDR2 FQGTGA.

This chain links TRBV14 with TRBJ1-2; unclear D gene. CDR3 length equals 15 residues. Trimming pared 1 base from V and 2 bases from J, leaving 11 bases between. Germline V CDR1 and CDR2: SGHDN, FVKESK. DNA of the CDR3: TGTGCCAGCAGCCAAGGGGCGACCCTCAACTATGGCTACACCTTC. This encodes CASSQGATLNYGYTF. Together with reference TRBV14 and TRBJ1-2, the CDR3 gives the full variable domain: EAGVTQFPSHSVIEKGQTVTLRCDPISGHDNLYWYRRVMGKEIKFLLHFVKESKQDESGMPNNRFLAERTGGTYSTLKVQPAELEDSGVYFCASSQGATLNYGYTFGSGTRLTVV.

This chain uses TRBV7-9 with TRBJ2-5, with D possibly being TRBD1 (5 bases). CDR3 length: 13 residues. With 0 bases removed from V and 3 bases from J, the gap between germline ends came to 5 bases. Germline-derived CDR1 and CDR2 are SEHNR and FQNEAQ (reference sequence). The CDR3 sequence is CASSLAQEETQYF. The CDR3 DNA reads TGTGCCAGCAGCTTAGCACAGGAAGAGACCCAGTACTTC.

V and J are TRBV7-8 and TRBJ2-6; D is uncertain. This CDR3 contains 16 residues. Deletions cut 6 bases from V and 2 bases from J, with 14 bases between. CDR1 and CDR2 (germline): SGHVS, FQNEAQ. DNA of the CDR3: TGTGCCAGCAGTTCCTCTACCAGGACTGGGGCCAACGTCCTGACTTTC. Translating gives CASSSSTRTGANVLTF.

The V gene is TRBV7-8, the J gene TRBJ2-1; D gene uncertain. Trimming removed 3 bases at V and 6 bases at J, with 21 bases between. Germline lookup yields CDR1 SGHVS and CDR2 FQNEAQ. The CDR3 is 17 residues long. This CDR3 is CASSLFFGRTSPNEQFF. The CDR3, as DNA: TGTGCCAGCAGCTTGTTCTTTGGCAGGACGTCCCCCAATGAGCAGTTCTTC.

The rearrangement uses TRBV5-1 and TRBJ2-7; 7 nucleotides line up with TRBD1. The junction had 6 bases not matched to a gene; V was cut back by 4 bases and J by 2 bases. This CDR3 has 14 residues. CDR1 and CDR2 from the germline V gene are SGHRS and YFSETQ. In DNA, the CDR3 is TGCGCCAGCAGCCCGACAGGGCAGGCCTACGAGCAGTACTTC. It yields the protein CASSPTGQAYEQYF.

V and J are TRBV29-1 and TRBJ2-1, with TRBD2 matching over 7 bases. J was trimmed by 3 bases and V by 4 bases; bases with no gene match: 6. Germline CDR1 and CDR2: SQVTM and ANQGSEA. The CDR3 has 14 amino acids. CDR3 nucleotide sequence: TGCAGCGTTGCCGGGAGGCTAATCTACAATGAGCAGTTCTTC. Residues: CSVAGRLIYNEQFF.

The CDR3: CASSPDGNYGYTF. The DNA for the CDR3 is TGCGCCAGCAGCCCTGACGGGAACTATGGCTACACCTTC. The rearrangement uses TRBV4-3 and TRBJ1-2; the D is unclear. Trimming pared 4 bases from V and 2 bases from J, leaving 8 bases between. This CDR3 is built from 13 residues. CDR1 and CDR2 (germline): LGHNA, YSLEER.

The chain uses TRBV11-2 and TRBJ2-1; TRBD2 aligns across 7 bases. This CDR3 has 14 residues. V trimming: 5 bases; J trimming: 9 bases; junction bases outside the gene matches: 10. Germline values: CDR1 SGHAT, CDR2 FQNNGV. The CDR3 protein is CASSTSGASSEQFF. The CDR3 region has the DNA TGTGCCAGCAGCACGAGCGGGGCCTCCAGTGAGCAGTTCTTC.

V gene TRBV6-5 combines with J gene TRBJ2-2; the D is unclear. V lost 7 bases and J lost 1, with 7 bases in between. From germline, CDR1 is MNHEY and CDR2 SVGAGI. This CDR3 contains 13 residues. CDR3 loop: CASNGENTGELFF. Here the CDR3 DNA reads TGTGCCAGCAATGGAGAGAACACCGGGGAGCTGTTTTTT.

This clone was observed a handful of times. J is TRBJ1-2 and V is TRBV11-1; D unclear. The CDR3 has 12 amino acids. Deletions cut 5 bases from V and 5 bases from J, with 9 bases between. Germline V gene data show CDR1 as SGHAT and CDR2 as FQDESV (reference sequence). This chain's CDR3 is CASSPDPYGYTF. In DNA form, the CDR3 reads TGTGCCAGCAGCCCGGACCCTTATGGCTACACCTTC.

DNA of the CDR3: TGTGCCAGCAGGGACGAACCCGGGGAGCTGTTTTTT. It translates to CASRDEPGELFF. V and J are TRBV6-1 and TRBJ2-2; the D is unclear. The V end was cut by 6 bases, the J end by 6 bases, with 8 bases between. The CDR3 contains 12 residues. CDR1 and CDR2 from the germline V gene are MNHNS and SASEGT.

The chain employs TRBV4-3 and TRBJ2-7, with 7 bases aligning to TRBD1. Germline trimming cut 10 bases from V and 4 bases from J; bases unmatched to any gene: 7. The germline CDR1 and CDR2 sequences are LGHNA and YSLEER. The CDR3 is 12 residues long. The CDR3 bases are TGCGCCACCCCGGGACAGACATACGAGCAGTACTTC. Residues: CATPGQTYEQYF.

This chain links TRBV6-1 with TRBJ2-3; 7 nucleotides agree with TRBD1. Per the germline V gene, CDR1 is MNHNS and CDR2 is SASEGT. This CDR3 has 14 residues. J was trimmed by 2 bases and V by 6 bases; bases with no gene match: 5. The CDR3 region has the DNA TGTGCCAGCAGGCTGGGACAGCCCACAGATACGCAGTATTTT. Translation gives CASRLGQPTDTQYF.

This clone was detected only once. The CDR3, as DNA: TGTGCCTGGAGTCGGGGCTTGAGCTCCTACAATGAGCAGTTCTTC. It specifies CAWSRGLSSYNEQFF. This chain joins TRBV30 and TRBJ2-1; TRBD1 or TRBD2 may be the D gene (5 bases each). V dropped 2 bases and J dropped 0 bases, with 11 bases sitting between them. The CDR3 has 15 residues. Looked up from germline, CDR1 is GTSNPN and CDR2 is SVGIG (reference sequence). Combining the CDR3 with reference TRBV30 and TRBJ2-1 gives the whole variable domain SQTIHQWPATLVQPVGSPLSLECTVEGTSNPNLYWYRQAAGRGLQLLFYSVGIGQISSEVPQNLSASRPQDRQFILSSKKLLLSDSGFYLCAWSRGLSSYNEQFFGPGTRLTVL.

V gene TRBV4-2 combines with J gene TRBJ2-1; 8 nucleotides match TRBD2. Germline V gives CDR1 LGHNA, CDR2 YNFKEQ. The CDR3 sequence is 16 residues long. Losses at the gene ends were 3 bases for V and 5 bases for J; bases not matched to a gene: 9. The DNA for the CDR3 is TGTGCCAGCAGCCAGGATATAGCGGGAATGGACAATGAGCAGTTCTTC. Protein: CASSQDIAGMDNEQFF.

V and J are TRBV7-9 and TRBJ2-7, with 13 positions matching TRBD2. This CDR3 region has 14 residues. In germline, CDR1 is SEHNR, CDR2 FQNEAQ (reference sequence). With V trimmed by 3 bases and J by 7 bases, 3 bases remained unmatched. The CDR3 DNA follows: TGTGCCAGCAGCTTCGAGACTAGCGGGAGGGAGCAGTACTTC. It codes for CASSFETSGREQYF.